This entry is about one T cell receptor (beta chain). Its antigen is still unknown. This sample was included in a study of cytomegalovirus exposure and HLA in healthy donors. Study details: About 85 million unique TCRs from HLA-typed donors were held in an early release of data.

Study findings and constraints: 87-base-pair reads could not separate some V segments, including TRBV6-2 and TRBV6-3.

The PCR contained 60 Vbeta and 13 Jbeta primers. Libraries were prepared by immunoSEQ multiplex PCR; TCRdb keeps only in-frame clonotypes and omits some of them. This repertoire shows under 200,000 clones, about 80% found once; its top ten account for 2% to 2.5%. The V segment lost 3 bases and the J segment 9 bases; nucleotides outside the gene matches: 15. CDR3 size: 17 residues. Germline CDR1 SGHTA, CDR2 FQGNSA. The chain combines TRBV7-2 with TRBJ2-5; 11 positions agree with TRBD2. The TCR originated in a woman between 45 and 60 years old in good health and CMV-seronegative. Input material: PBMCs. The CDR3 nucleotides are TGTGCCAGCAGCTTTTCGCTAGCGGGGGGCGGCGAGGAGGCCCAGTACTTC. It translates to CASSFSLAGGGEEAQYF.